The 8 T cell receptor beta chains given below trace back to one sample, sequenced in a study of cytomegalovirus exposure and HLA in healthy donors (dated by TCRdb to 2017 to 2019). Receptor libraries were prepared by the immunoSEQ multiplex PCR assay. For the multiplex PCR, a mixture combining 60 forward primers for TCR Vbeta segments and 13 reverse primers for TCR Jbeta segments was used. TCRdb stores this immuneACCESS table with in-frame sequences only. Part of the clones is absent; in the studies checked, under half of the shortfall reflects unresolved V genes, and no reason is known for the rest. Recorded for this sample are about 120,000 clones; 81% of them occurred a single time. The ten largest clones take up 1.5% to 2% of the sample. The sequenced material came from PBMCs. The receptor set was obtained from a man aged 40-49 years in good health and CMV-seronegative.

The gene calls are TRBV6-5 and TRBJ2-7, with D hard to call. The germline V gene encodes CDR1 MNHEY and CDR2 SVGAGI. V gave up 2 bases and J gave up 0 bases, with 8 bases separating them. The CDR3 has 14 residues. The CDR3 region is CASSYGGTSYEQYF. CDR3 DNA: TGTGCCAGCAGTTACGGCGGCACCTCCTACGAGCAGTACTTC.

CDR3 region: CASNTPDGTTIDEQFF. In nucleotides, the CDR3 is TGTGCCAGCAACACACCCGATGGGACTACAATAGATGAGCAGTTCTTC. V usage is TRBV7-9 and J usage is TRBJ2-1, with 7 bases aligning to TRBD2. V lost 7 bases to trimming and J lost 8 bases; unmatched junction nucleotides: 17. CDR1 SEHNR and CDR2 FQNEAQ come from the germline V gene (reference sequence). The CDR3 consists of 16 residues.

This clone was observed a handful of times. The J gene is TRBJ1-1, the V gene TRBV30; no reliable D call. The CDR3 totals 17 residues. Germline V gene data show CDR1 as GTSNPN and CDR2 as SVGIG (reference sequence). V was pared by 3 bases and J by 7 bases, with 27 bases between. DNA for the CDR3: TGTGCCTGGAGCCCTTGGAGAGGGCCGGGCGGAAAAAATGAAGCTTTCTTT. It encodes CAWSPWRGPGGKNEAFF.

This rearrangement joins TRBV18 to TRBJ1-2; 10 bases agree with TRBD1. J lost 7 bases, V lost 3 bases, and 8 bases had no gene match. The CDR3 has 15 residues. The germline CDR1 and CDR2 sequences are KGHSH and LQKENI. As DNA, the CDR3 is TGTGCCAGCTCACCGGGTCTGGGGACAGGGGTTGGCTACACCTTC. Protein: CASSPGLGTGVGYTF.

V usage is TRBV28 and J usage is TRBJ2-7; no firm D call. The germline V gene has CDR1 MDHEN and CDR2 SYDVKM. The V and J ends lost 6 bases and 2 bases respectively, with 8 bases between them. The CDR3 consists of 12 residues. The CDR3 DNA is TGTGCCAGCAGCCGCGGTACCTACGAGCAGTACTTC. Amino acids: CASSRGTYEQYF.

The sample holds one count of this clone. This rearrangement joins TRBV30 to TRBJ1-4; 7 bases are a match to TRBD1. Unmatched junction bases numbered 7, after V lost 3 bases and J lost 3 bases. This CDR3 comprises 15 residues. Per germline, CDR1 GTSNPN and CDR2 SVGIG (reference sequence). CDR3 nucleotides: TGTGCCTGGAGAGGGGGCGACGGGCCTAATGAAAAACTGTTTTTT. It specifies CAWRGGDGPNEKLFF. Variable domain in full (rest from reference TRBV30 and TRBJ1-4): SQTIHQWPATLVQPVGSPLSLECTVEGTSNPNLYWYRQAAGRGLQLLFYSVGIGQISSEVPQNLSASRPQDRQFILSSKKLLLSDSGFYLCAWRGGDGPNEKLFFGSGTQLSVL.

This chain uses TRBV4-1 with TRBJ1-2; possibly TRBD1 for D (6 bases). V shed 0 bases and J shed 8 bases, with 10 bases lying between them. From germline, CDR1 is MGHRA and CDR2 YSYEKL. The CDR3 runs to 13 residues. DNA of the CDR3: TGCGCCAGCAGCCAAGAACAGGGCCGAGGCTACACCTTC. This codes for CASSQEQGRGYTF.

This chain links TRBV10-1 with TRBJ2-3; a possible D gene is TRBD1 (5 bases). Trimming cost V 0 bases and J 0 bases, with 13 bases left between them. CDR1 and CDR2 (germline): WNHNN, SYGVQD (reference sequence). CDR3 length: 17 residues. The CDR3 DNA reads as TGCGCCAGCAGTGAGTCCAGTCGGTGGGGCAGCACAGATACGCAGTATTTT. This sequence encodes CASSESSRWGSTDTQYF.